The clone carrying this TCR beta chain showed up just once. The entry originates in a study of OX40 agonist ivuxolimab in advanced cancers. CDR1 and CDR2 (germline): SGHRS, YFSETQ. V dropped 4 bases and J dropped 6; count of bases not matched to a gene: 4. CDR3 length: 15 amino acids. Libraries were prepared by immunoSEQ multiplex PCR; TCRdb keeps only in-frame clonotypes and omits some of them. Among approximately 76,000 clones listed, 94% were seen once. Sequenced here: CD4+ or CD8+ T cells sorted from blood, sampled in a trial of the OX40 agonist ivuxolimab. The V call is TRBV5-1, the J call TRBJ2-1; 13 nucleotides align to TRBD2. This clonotype originated in an adult with an advanced solid tumor such as melanoma, head and neck, liver or kidney cancer. This CDR3 is CASSPGLAGANEQFF. The CDR3 region has the DNA TGCGCCAGCAGCCCTGGACTAGCGGGGGCCAATGAGCAGTTCTTC.